This entry lists 24 T cell receptor beta chains sequenced from one sample in a study of cytomegalovirus exposure and HLA in healthy donors. Sequencing was performed with immunoSEQ multiplex PCR; in TCRdb, only in-frame clones are kept and a portion is missing. In the table there are 100,000 to 150,000 clones, 94% of which are singletons. Sequencing used PBMCs. These receptors were collected from a woman under 30 in good health and CMV-seronegative.

This rearrangement joins TRBV9 to TRBJ2-1, with 11 bases lining up with TRBD2. Germline CDR1 SGDLS, CDR2 YYNGEE. The ends lost 3 bases at V and 4 bases at J; junction bases unmatched: 0. The CDR3 consists of 14 residues. The CDR3 is CASSGTSGYNEQFF. The CDR3 nucleotides read TGTGCCAGCAGCGGGACTAGCGGGTACAATGAGCAGTTCTTC. Combining the CDR3 with reference TRBV9 and TRBJ2-1 gives the whole variable domain DSGVTQTPKHLITATGQRVTLRCSPRSGDLSVYWYQQSLDQGLQFLIQYYNGEERAKGNILERFSAQQFPDLHSELNLSSLELGDSALYFCASSGTSGYNEQFFGPGTRLTVL.

The CDR3: CASSSPGGGGPLYEQYF. CDR3 sequence (DNA): TGCGCCAGCAGCTCCCCAGGAGGGGGCGGCCCATTGTACGAGCAGTACTTC. The V and J genes are TRBV5-1 and TRBJ2-7, with D maybe TRBD1 (7 bases). Trimming removed 3 bases from V and 4 bases from J, with 23 bases in between. Looked up from germline, CDR1 is SGHRS and CDR2 is YFSETQ. The CDR3 is 17 amino acids.

A single count supports this clone. The gene calls are TRBV20-1 and TRBJ1-4; D is ambiguous. Germline CDR1 is DFQATT and CDR2 is SNEGSKA (reference sequence). Trimming removed 3 bases from V and 7 bases from J, with 6 bases in between. The CDR3 spans 11 residues. CDR3 bases: TGCAGTGCTAGGGTCAGTGAAAAACTGTTTTTT. This codes for CSARVSEKLFF.

V gene TRBV19 combines with J gene TRBJ1-1; D unclear. V gave up 3 bases and J gave up 0 bases, with 8 bases separating them. The CDR3 runs to 14 residues. Germline assignment: CDR1 LNHDA and CDR2 SQIVND (reference sequence). For the CDR3, the DNA is TGTGCCAGTAGTATGAGTACAGTGAACACTGAAGCTTTCTTT. This gives the protein CASSMSTVNTEAFF.

The chain joins TRBV9 to TRBJ1-3, with a possible D match to TRBD1 (6 bases). Germline assignment: CDR1 SGDLS and CDR2 YYNGEE. V dropped 6 bases and J dropped 0 bases, with 16 bases sitting between them. The CDR3 contains 16 residues. CDR3 sequence reads: CASTLGAEHSGNTIYF. The DNA for the CDR3 is TGTGCCAGCACCCTGGGGGCAGAACACTCTGGAAACACCATATATTTT.

V is TRBV2 and J is TRBJ2-3; 8 bases line up with TRBD1. Germline V gene sequence: CDR1 SNHLY, CDR2 FYNNEI. The length of the CDR3 is 14 residues. With 7 bases clipped from V and 2 bases from J, the junction kept 5 bases outside the gene matches. As DNA, the CDR3 is TGTGCCAGCACAGGACAGGGCCCCACAGATACGCAGTATTTT. Translating gives CASTGQGPTDTQYF.

Worth noting for this clone: The sample contains more than one DNA sequence encoding this CDR3. The chain carries TRBV9 and TRBJ1-2; the match to TRBD1 covers 9 bases. The V gene's germline CDR1 is SGDLS and CDR2 YYNGEE. The CDR3 length is 14 residues. J lost 3 bases, V lost 2 bases, and 2 bases had no gene match. The CDR3 DNA reads TGTGCCAGCAGCGTGACAGGGGGGGACTATGGCTACACCTTC. Translation: CASSVTGGDYGYTF.

V gene TRBV7-2 combines with J gene TRBJ1-2, with a weak D call TRBD1 (6 bases). Germline-derived CDR1 and CDR2 are SGHTA and FQGNSA. The CDR3 is made up of 17 amino acids. The V and J ends lost 5 bases and 8 bases respectively, with 27 bases between them. CDR3 in DNA: TGTGCCAGCAGCCCTAGGATTAACGGACAGAGATTTATGGGCTACACCTTC. Protein sequence: CASSPRINGQRFMGYTF.

V gene TRBV5-4 combines with J gene TRBJ2-2; 7 nucleotides line up with TRBD2. The CDR3 is made up of 15 amino acids. The germline CDR1 and CDR2 sequences are SGHNT and YYREEE (reference sequence). With 4 bases clipped from V and 5 bases from J, the junction kept 8 bases outside the gene matches. The CDR3 protein is CASSLGPGGTGELFF. CDR3 nucleotides: TGTGCCAGCAGCCTCGGACCGGGAGGTACCGGGGAGCTGTTTTTT.

V gene TRBV7-3 combines with J gene TRBJ2-7; TRBD2 aligns across 7 bases. The germline gives CDR1 SGHTA, CDR2 FQGTGA. Germline trimming cut 5 bases from V and 4 bases from J; bases unmatched to any gene: 5. CDR3 size: 13 residues. CDR3 DNA sequence: TGTGCCAGCAGCCCAAACGGGGGGTACGAGCAGTACTTC. Translation gives CASSPNGGYEQYF.

The genes are TRBV9 and TRBJ1-5, with TRBD1 as a possible D gene (5 bases). The CDR3 is made up of 15 amino acids. V was cut by 2 bases and J by 3 bases, with 12 bases left in between. Germline CDR1 reads SGDLS; CDR2 reads YYNGEE. CDR3: CASSVSPGLNQPQHF. Written as DNA, the CDR3 is TGTGCCAGCAGCGTTTCTCCGGGACTCAATCAGCCCCAGCATTTT.

This sequence joins TRBV11-2 and TRBJ2-1; 8 bases match TRBD1. Germline V gene lookup returns CDR1 SGHAT and CDR2 FQNNGV. CDR3 length equals 13 residues. The ends lost 3 bases at V and 14 bases at J; junction bases unmatched: 9. DNA of the CDR3: TGTGCCAGCAGCTTGCGGGCCAGGGGGCTAGAGTTCTTC. Amino acid sequence: CASSLRARGLEFF.

The chain carries TRBV6-6 and TRBJ1-1; TRBD1 matches at 10 bases. This CDR3 region has 16 residues. V was clipped by 5 bases and J by 3 bases; unmatched bases: 9. Germline assignment: CDR1 MNHNY and CDR2 SVGAGI (reference sequence). The CDR3 DNA follows: TGTGCCAGCAGTCGACAGGGGGCAGGTCATTACACTGAAGCTTTCTTT. It translates to CASSRQGAGHYTEAFF.

This clone was counted many times. This chain uses TRBV19 with TRBJ2-1, with a weak D call TRBD1 (5 bases). The CDR3 consists of 12 residues. Trimming removed 11 bases from V and 8 bases from J, with 16 bases in between. Looked up from germline, CDR1 is LNHDA and CDR2 is SQIVND (reference sequence). The CDR3 DNA is TGTGCCTCTCGCGAGTGGGGCTATGAGCAGTTCTTC. It codes for CASREWGYEQFF.

V and J are TRBV2 and TRBJ2-1; 7 nucleotides match TRBD2. The CDR3 sequence is 14 residues long. Germline V CDR1 and CDR2: SNHLY, FYNNEI. After removal of 4 bases from V and 6 bases from J, the junction contained 6 bases not matched to a gene. The CDR3 region is CASSGGGGGNEQFF. The DNA of the CDR3 is TGTGCCAGCAGTGGTGGGGGGGGGGGCAATGAGCAGTTCTTC. The variable domain in full, completed from reference TRBV2 and TRBJ2-1, reads EPEVTQTPSHQVTQMGQEVILRCVPISNHLYFYWYRQILGQKVEFLVSFYNNEISEKSEIFDDQFSVERPDGSNFTLKIRSTKLEDSAMYFCASSGGGGGNEQFFGPGTRLTVL.

The V gene is TRBV7-3, the J gene TRBJ2-5; 10 bases match TRBD2. CDR3 length equals 19 residues. The V gene end was trimmed by 1 base and the J gene end by 2 bases; junction bases not matched to a gene: 13. Germline V gene lookup returns CDR1 SGHTA and CDR2 FQGTGA. The CDR3 DNA is TGTGCCAGCAGCTTAAAGCGGCCTAGCGGGAGAGAGGTTCAAGAGACCCAGTACTTC. Translated, it gives CASSLKRPSGREVQETQYF.

The gene calls are TRBV6-1 and TRBJ1-5, with no clear D. The germline CDR1 and CDR2 sequences are MNHNS and SASEGT. V gave up 5 bases and J gave up 5 bases, with 10 bases separating them. The CDR3 covers 13 residues. In DNA, the CDR3 is TGTGCCAGCAGTCGGACGGAGGATCAGCCCCAGCATTTT. This codes for CASSRTEDQPQHF.

The rearrangement uses TRBV18 and TRBJ2-7; D gene uncertain. V shed 2 bases and J shed 4 bases, with 15 bases lying between them. CDR3 length: 15 amino acids. Germline V gene sequence: CDR1 KGHSH, CDR2 LQKENI. CDR3 sequence reads: CASSPGTDDIYEQYF. CDR3 DNA: TGTGCCAGCTCACCAGGTACAGATGATATTTACGAGCAGTACTTC.

The chain employs TRBV7-3 and TRBJ2-3; TRBD2 might be the D (7 bases). The CDR3 extends over 15 amino acids. Germline V CDR1 and CDR2: SGHTA, FQGTGA. V lost 9 bases to trimming and J lost 2 bases, with 18 bases between them. This chain's CDR3 is CASRGEGLDTDTQYF. The CDR3, as DNA: TGTGCCAGTAGGGGGGAAGGACTAGACACAGATACGCAGTATTTT.

In this sample, this clone turned up once. V is TRBV10-2 and J is TRBJ2-3; tentatively, D is TRBD1 (5 bases). Germline CDR1 reads WSHSY; CDR2 reads SAAADI. The ends were cut back, 0 bases at V and 2 bases at J, with 12 bases in the middle. This CDR3 region has 16 residues. Written as DNA, the CDR3 is TGCGCCAGCAGTGAGTCGTTTCAGGGCGCCACAGATACGCAGTATTTT. Its protein product is CASSESFQGATDTQYF.

This clone was seen once. This chain joins TRBV19 and TRBJ1-5; D is perhaps TRBD1 (5 bases). CDR1 and CDR2 from the germline V gene are LNHDA and SQIVND (reference sequence). V dropped 6 bases and J dropped 0 bases, with 9 bases sitting between them. The CDR3 totals 14 residues. The CDR3 nucleotides are TGTGCCAGTAGGACAGAGTATAGCAATCAGCCCCAGCATTTT. It codes for CASRTEYSNQPQHF.

The chain uses TRBV10-1 and TRBJ2-7; 9 nucleotides align to TRBD1. Germline assignment: CDR1 WNHNN and CDR2 SYGVQD (reference sequence). The CDR3 extends over 16 amino acids. Germline trimming cut 0 bases from V and 6 bases from J; bases unmatched to any gene: 9. This CDR3 reads CASSESVGQGALEQYF. CDR3 nucleotide sequence: TGCGCCAGCAGTGAGTCGGTGGGACAGGGCGCTCTCGAGCAGTACTTC.

The chain is built from TRBV28 and TRBJ1-1; 10 bases map to TRBD1. Germline trimming cut 0 bases from V and 5 bases from J; bases unmatched to any gene: 9. The CDR3 extends over 17 amino acids. Germline CDR1 and CDR2: MDHEN and SYDVKM. The CDR3 here is CASSLWGTGENGTEAFF. The CDR3 DNA follows: TGTGCCAGCAGTTTATGGGGGACAGGGGAGAATGGTACTGAAGCTTTCTTT. The entire variable domain, with the rest obtained from reference TRBV28 and TRBJ1-1, is as follows: DVKVTQSSRYLVKRTGEKVFLECVQDMDHENMFWYRQDPGLGLRLIYFSYDVKMKEKGDIPEGYSVSREKKERFSLILESASTNQTSMYLCASSLWGTGENGTEAFFGQGTRLTVV.

The V gene is TRBV28, the J gene TRBJ2-3; possibly TRBD2 for D (6 bases). The CDR3 covers 16 residues. The V end was cut by 2 bases, the J end by 0 bases, with 12 bases between. Looked up from germline, CDR1 is MDHEN and CDR2 is SYDVKM. The CDR3 DNA reads as TGTGCCAGCAGTTTACTGGAGGGCAGTAGCACAGATACGCAGTATTTT. The encoded protein is CASSLLEGSSTDTQYF.